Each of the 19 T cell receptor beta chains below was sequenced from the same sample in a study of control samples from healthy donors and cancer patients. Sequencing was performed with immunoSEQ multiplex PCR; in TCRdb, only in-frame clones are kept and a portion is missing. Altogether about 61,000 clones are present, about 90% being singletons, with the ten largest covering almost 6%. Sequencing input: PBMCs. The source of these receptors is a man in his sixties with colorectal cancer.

The CDR3 sequence: CASRGTGELFF. The CDR3 DNA sequence: TGTGCCAGCCGAGGAACCGGGGAGCTGTTTTTT. This chain joins TRBV11-3 and TRBJ2-2; no definite D call. CDR3 length: 11 amino acids. Trimming shortened V by 8 bases and J by 5 bases, and 6 bases separated the two germline ends. The germline gives CDR1 SGHNT, CDR2 YENEEA. Full variable domain (remainder filled in from reference TRBV11-3 and TRBJ2-2): EAGVVQSPRYKIIEKKQPVAFWCNPISGHNTLYWYLQNLGQGPELLIRYENEEAVDDSQLPKDRFSAERLKGVDSTLKIQPAELGDSAVYLCASRGTGELFFGEGSRLTVL.

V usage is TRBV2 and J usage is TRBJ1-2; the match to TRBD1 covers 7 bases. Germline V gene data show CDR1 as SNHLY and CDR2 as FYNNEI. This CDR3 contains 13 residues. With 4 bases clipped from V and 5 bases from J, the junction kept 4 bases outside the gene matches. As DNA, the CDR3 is TGTGCCAGCAGTGCGGCAGGGGGGTATGGCTACACCTTC. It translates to CASSAAGGYGYTF.

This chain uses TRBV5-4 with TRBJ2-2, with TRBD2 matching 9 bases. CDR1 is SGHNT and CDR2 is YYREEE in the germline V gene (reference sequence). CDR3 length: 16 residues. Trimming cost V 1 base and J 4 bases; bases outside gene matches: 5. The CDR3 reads CASSLSSGVGTGELFF. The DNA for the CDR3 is TGTGCCAGCAGCTTGTCTAGCGGGGTCGGCACCGGGGAGCTGTTTTTT.

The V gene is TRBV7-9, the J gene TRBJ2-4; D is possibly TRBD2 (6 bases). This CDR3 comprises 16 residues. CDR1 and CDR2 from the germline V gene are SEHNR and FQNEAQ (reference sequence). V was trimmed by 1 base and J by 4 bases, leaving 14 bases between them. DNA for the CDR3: TGTGCCAGCAGCTTAGGACCCGCTGGGGGGAAAAACATTCAGTACTTC. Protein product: CASSLGPAGGKNIQYF.

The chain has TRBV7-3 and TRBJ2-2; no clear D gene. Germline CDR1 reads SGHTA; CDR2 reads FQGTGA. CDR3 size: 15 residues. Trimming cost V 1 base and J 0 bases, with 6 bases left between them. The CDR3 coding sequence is TGTGCCAGCAGCTTAAGGGGTTCGAACACCGGGGAGCTGTTTTTT. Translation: CASSLRGSNTGELFF.

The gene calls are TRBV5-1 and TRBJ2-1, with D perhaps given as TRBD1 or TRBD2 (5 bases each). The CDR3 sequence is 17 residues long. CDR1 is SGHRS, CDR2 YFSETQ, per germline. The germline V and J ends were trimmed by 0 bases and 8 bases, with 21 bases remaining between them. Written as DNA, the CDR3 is TGCGCCAGCAGCTTGGAAGGCAGGGACCTAGCCAGCGATGAGCAGTTCTTC. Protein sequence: CASSLEGRDLASDEQFF.

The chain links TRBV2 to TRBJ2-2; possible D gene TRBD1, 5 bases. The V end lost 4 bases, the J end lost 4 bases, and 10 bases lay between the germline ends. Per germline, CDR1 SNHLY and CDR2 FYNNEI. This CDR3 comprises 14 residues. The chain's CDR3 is CASSAGQGTGELFF. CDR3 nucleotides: TGTGCCAGCAGTGCAGGGCAGGGCACCGGGGAGCTGTTTTTT.

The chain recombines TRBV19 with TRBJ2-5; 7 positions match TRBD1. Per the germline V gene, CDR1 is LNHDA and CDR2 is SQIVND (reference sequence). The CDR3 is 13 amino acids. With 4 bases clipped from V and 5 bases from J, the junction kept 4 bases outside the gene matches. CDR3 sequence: CASSKGALETQYF. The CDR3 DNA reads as TGTGCCAGTAGTAAGGGGGCATTGGAGACCCAGTACTTC.

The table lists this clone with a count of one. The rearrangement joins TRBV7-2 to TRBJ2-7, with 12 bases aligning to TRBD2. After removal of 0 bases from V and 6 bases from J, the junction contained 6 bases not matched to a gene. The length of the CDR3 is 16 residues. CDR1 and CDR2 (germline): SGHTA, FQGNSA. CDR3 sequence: CASSLAPSGGAFEQYF. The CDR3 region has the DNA TGTGCCAGCAGCTTAGCCCCTAGCGGGGGGGCCTTCGAGCAGTACTTC.

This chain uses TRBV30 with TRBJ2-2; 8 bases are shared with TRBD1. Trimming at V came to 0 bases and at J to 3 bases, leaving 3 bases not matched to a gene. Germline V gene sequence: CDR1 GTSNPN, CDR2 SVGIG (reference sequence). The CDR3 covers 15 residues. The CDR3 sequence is CAWSVGDRYTGELFF. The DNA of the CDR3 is TGTGCCTGGAGTGTAGGGGACAGGTACACCGGGGAGCTGTTTTTT.

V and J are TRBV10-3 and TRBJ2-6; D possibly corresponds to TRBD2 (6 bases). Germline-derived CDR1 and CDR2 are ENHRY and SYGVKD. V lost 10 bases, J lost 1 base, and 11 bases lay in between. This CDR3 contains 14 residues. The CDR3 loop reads CATAGGSGANVLTF. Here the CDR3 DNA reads TGTGCCACGGCTGGGGGGTCTGGGGCCAACGTCCTGACTTTC.

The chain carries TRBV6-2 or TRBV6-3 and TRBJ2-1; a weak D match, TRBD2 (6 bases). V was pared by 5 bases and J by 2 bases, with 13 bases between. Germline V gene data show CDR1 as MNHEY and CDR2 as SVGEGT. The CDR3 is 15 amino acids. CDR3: CASSSGYLPYNEQFF. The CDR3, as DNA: TGTGCCAGCAGTAGCGGGTACCTTCCCTACAATGAGCAGTTCTTC.

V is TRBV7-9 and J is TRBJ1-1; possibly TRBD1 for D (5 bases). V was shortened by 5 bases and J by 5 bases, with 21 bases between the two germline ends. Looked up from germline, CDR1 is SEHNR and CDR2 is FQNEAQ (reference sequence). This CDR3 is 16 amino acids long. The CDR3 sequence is CASSKDTGYWGTEAFF. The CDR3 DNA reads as TGTGCCAGCAGCAAGGATACAGGCTACTGGGGGACTGAAGCTTTCTTT.

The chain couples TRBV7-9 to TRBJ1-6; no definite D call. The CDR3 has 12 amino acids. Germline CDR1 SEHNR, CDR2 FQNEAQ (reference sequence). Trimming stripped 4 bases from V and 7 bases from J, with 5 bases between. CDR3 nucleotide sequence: TGTGCCAGCAGCTCCCCGAATTCACCCCTCCACTTT. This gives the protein CASSSPNSPLHF.

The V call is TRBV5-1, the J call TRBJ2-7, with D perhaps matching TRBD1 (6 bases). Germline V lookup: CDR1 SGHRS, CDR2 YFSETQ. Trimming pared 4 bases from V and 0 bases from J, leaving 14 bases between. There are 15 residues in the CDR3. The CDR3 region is CASSKTQGTSYEQYF. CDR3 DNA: TGCGCCAGCAGCAAGACACAGGGAACCTCCTACGAGCAGTACTTC.

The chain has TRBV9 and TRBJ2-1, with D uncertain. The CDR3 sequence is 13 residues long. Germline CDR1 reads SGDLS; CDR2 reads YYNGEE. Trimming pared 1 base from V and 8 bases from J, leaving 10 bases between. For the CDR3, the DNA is TGTGCCAGCAGCGTAATATCAGCCGATGAGCAGTTCTTC. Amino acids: CASSVISADEQFF.

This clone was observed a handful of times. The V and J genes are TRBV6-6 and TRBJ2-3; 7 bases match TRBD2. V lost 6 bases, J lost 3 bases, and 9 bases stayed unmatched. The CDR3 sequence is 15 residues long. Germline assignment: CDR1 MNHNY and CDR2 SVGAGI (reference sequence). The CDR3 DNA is TGTGCCAGCAGGCGTCTCGCGGGGGTTACAGATACGCAGTATTTT. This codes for CASRRLAGVTDTQYF.

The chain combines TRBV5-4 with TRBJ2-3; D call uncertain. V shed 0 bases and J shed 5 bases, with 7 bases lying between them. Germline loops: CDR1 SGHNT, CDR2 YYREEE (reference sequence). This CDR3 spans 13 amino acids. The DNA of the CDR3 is TGTGCCAGCAGCTTGGGCGCATTAGATACGCAGTATTTT. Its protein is CASSLGALDTQYF.

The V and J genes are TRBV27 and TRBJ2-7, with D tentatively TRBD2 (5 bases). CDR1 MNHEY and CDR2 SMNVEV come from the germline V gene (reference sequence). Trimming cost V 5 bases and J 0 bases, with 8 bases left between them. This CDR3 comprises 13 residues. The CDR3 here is CASSLASSYEQYF. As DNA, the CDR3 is TGTGCCAGCAGTCTAGCTAGCTCCTACGAGCAGTACTTC.